This entry is about one T cell receptor (beta chain). As originally analysed: The assay estimated nucleated cells by amplifying reference gene primers. The assay was immunoSEQ multiplex PCR, and TCRdb's table has in-frame clones only and misses some. Clone size and the V and J calls come from that table; the DNA yielded D and trimming. The profile shows some 300,000 clones, 89% of them singletons. These data originate in a study of blood T cell repertoires in COVID-19. Looking at the study overall: The United States, Italy and Spain supplied acute and convalescent COVID-19 samples.

Per germline, CDR1 SEHNR and CDR2 FQNEAQ (reference sequence). Deletions cut 1 base from V and 4 bases from J, with 10 bases between. This CDR3 comprises 14 residues. Patients from Seattle were sampled longitudinally, starting during active infection. Sequenced material: peripheral blood. The sequence was obtained from a woman aged 25 to 39 with COVID-19, enrolled during active disease. This chain connects TRBV7-9 to TRBJ1-1; D might be TRBD1 (5 bases). The CDR3 spells CASSLGRTLTEAFF. The CDR3 DNA sequence: TGTGCCAGCAGCTTAGGCCGGACACTCACTGAAGCTTTCTTT.